The sequence of this T cell receptor beta chain was determined in a study of T cell changes during pregnancy in multiple sclerosis. Comment on this clone: At one boundary the junction diverges from the germline segment, which might be a read error.

Using immunoSEQ multiplex PCR, the repertoire was profiled, and TCRdb retains in-frame clones only, with some absent. Among around 31,000 clones listed, 85% to 90% were seen once. The receptor was derived from a female donor in good health, enrolled as a control in a pregnancy study. The sequences come from CD4+ T cells from peripheral blood mononuclear cells, collected in the first trimester of pregnancy.

CDR3 sequence: CASSLFAGAQETQYF. In DNA form, the CDR3 reads TGTGCTAGCAGCTTGTTCGCGGGAGCCCAAGAGACCCAGTACTTC. The chain links TRBV7-7 to TRBJ2-5; 7 nucleotides align to TRBD2. CDR1 and CDR2 from the germline V gene are SSHAT and FNYEAQ (reference sequence). CDR3 length: 15 residues.